One TCR beta chain is described in this entry. Original data processing: By means of reference gene primer amplification, nucleated cell counts were estimated. Libraries were prepared by immunoSEQ multiplex PCR; TCRdb keeps only in-frame clonotypes and omits some of them. That table furnishes V, J and clone size, whereas the DNA furnished D and trimming. The sample consists of around 380,000 clones, roughly 77% of them appearing once. This sample stems from a study of blood T cell repertoires in COVID-19. The sequencing input was peripheral blood. The TCR was taken from a human donor with acute or convalescent COVID-19. The donor label of this sample is uncertain.

The CDR3 sequence is CASSYSGTGKNTIYF. In nucleotides, the CDR3 is TGTGCCAGCAGTTACTCGGGGACAGGGAAAAACACCATATATTTT. The genes are TRBV6-5 and TRBJ1-3; the match to TRBD1 covers 9 bases. Germline V gene data show CDR1 as MNHEY and CDR2 as SVGAGI. The CDR3 loop spans 15 amino acids. J was trimmed by 6 bases and V by 0 bases; bases with no gene match: 3.